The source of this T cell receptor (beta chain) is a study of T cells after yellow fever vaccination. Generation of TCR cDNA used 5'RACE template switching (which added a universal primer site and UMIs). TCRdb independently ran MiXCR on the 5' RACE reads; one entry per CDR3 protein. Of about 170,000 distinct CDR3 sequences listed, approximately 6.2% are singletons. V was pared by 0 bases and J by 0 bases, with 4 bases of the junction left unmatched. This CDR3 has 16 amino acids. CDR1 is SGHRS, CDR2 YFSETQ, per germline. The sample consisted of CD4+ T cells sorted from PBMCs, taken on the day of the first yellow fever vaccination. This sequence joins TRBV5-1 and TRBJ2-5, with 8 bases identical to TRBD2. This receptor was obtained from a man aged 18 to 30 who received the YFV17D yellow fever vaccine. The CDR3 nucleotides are TGCGCCAGCAGCTTGGTGCGGGGGGCGTACCAAGAGACCCAGTACTTC. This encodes CASSLVRGAYQETQYF.